The subject of this entry is one TCR beta chain. Antigen unknown. The source of the sample is a study of blood T cells in healthy people across ages. Trimming cost V 5 bases and J 6 bases, with 13 bases left between them. The germline V gene has CDR1 DFQATT and CDR2 SNEGSKA (reference sequence). This CDR3 has 12 residues. Study-level results: Long-lived donors exceeded aged donors in naive CD4+ cells and diversity. A roughly linear fall in TCR beta diversity per million T cells was seen with increasing age.

Combining a sample-barcoded 5' primer with a J-beta primer mix, a second PCR ran for about 7 to 11 cycles. At least 2.5 million CDR3-containing paired-end reads were obtained per sample. TCRdb used MiXCR to reprocess the 5' RACE reads, holding one entry per CDR3 protein. The sample has about 700,000 distinct CDR3 sequences, about 32% seen once. Sequencing used blood. This TCR was sampled from a woman of 80 years or more in good health. The chain recombines TRBV20-1 with TRBJ1-1, with D perhaps TRBD1 (5 bases). CDR3 in DNA: TGCAGTGCTTCCAGGGAGGTACCTGAAGCTTTCTTT. This gives the protein CSASREVPEAFF.